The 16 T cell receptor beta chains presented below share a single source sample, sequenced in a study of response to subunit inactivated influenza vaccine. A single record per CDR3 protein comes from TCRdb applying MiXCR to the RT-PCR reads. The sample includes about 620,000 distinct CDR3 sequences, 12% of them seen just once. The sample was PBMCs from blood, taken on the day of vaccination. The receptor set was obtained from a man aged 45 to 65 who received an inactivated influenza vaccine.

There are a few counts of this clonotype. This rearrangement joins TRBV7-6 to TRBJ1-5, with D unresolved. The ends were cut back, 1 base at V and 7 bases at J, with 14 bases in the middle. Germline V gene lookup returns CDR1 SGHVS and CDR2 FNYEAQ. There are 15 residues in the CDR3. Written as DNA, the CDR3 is TGTGCCAGCAGCTTAGGTAAAGGTTCAAGACAGCCCCAGCATTTT. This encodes CASSLGKGSRQPQHF.

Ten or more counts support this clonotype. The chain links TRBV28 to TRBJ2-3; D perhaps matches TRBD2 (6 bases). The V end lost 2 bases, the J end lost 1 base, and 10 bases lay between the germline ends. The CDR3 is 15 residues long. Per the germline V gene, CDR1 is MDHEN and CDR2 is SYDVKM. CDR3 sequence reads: CASSLAPSGTDTQYF. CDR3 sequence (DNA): TGTGCCAGCAGTTTAGCTCCTAGCGGCACAGATACGCAGTATTTT.

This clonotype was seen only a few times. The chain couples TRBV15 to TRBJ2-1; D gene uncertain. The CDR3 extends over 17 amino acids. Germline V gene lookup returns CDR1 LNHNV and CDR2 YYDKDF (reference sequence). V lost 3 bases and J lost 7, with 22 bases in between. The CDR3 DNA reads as TGTGCCACCAGCAGGGACCTGGCCCCTTTAGAAACGAATGAGCAGTTCTTC. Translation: CATSRDLAPLETNEQFF.

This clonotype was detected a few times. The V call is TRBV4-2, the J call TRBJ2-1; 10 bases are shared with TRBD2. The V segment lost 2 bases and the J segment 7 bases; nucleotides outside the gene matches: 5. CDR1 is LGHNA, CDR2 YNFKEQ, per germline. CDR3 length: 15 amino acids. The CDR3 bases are TGTGCCAGCAGCCAACTAGCGGGAGCGCCGAATGAGCAGTTCTTC. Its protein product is CASSQLAGAPNEQFF.

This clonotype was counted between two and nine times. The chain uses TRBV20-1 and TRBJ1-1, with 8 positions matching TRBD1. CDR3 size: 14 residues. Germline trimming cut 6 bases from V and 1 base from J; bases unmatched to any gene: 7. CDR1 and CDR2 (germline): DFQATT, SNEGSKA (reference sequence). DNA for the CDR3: TGCAGTGCCAGAACAGGGGGAACGAACACTGAAGCTTTCTTT. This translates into CSARTGGTNTEAFF.

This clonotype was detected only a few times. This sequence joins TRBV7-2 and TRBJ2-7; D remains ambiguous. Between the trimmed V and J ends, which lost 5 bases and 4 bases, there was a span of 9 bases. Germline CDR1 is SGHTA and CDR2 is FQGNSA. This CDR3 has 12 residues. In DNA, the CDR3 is TGTGCCAGCAGCGCAGACTTGTACGAGCAGTACTTC. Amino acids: CASSADLYEQYF.

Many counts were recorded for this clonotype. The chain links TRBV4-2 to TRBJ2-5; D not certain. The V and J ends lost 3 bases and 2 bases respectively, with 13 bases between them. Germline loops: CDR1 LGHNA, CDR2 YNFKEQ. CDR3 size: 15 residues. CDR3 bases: TGTGCCAGCAGCCAGGGGAATCAGTTTCAAGAGACCCAGTACTTC. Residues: CASSQGNQFQETQYF.

The CDR3 DNA reads TGTGCTAGTGGTTTGGGGGGACTAGCGGGAGGTGGCGATGAGCAGTTCTTC. Its translation: CASGLGGLAGGGDEQFF. This chain joins TRBV12-5 and TRBJ2-1, with TRBD2 matching 15 bases. J lost 8 bases, V lost 1 base, and 6 bases had no gene match. Germline assignment: CDR1 LGHNT and CDR2 FRNRAP. This CDR3 has 17 amino acids.

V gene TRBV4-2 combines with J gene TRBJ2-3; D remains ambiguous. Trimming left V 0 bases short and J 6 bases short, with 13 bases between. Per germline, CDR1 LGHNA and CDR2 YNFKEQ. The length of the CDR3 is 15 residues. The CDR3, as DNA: TGTGCCAGCAGCCAAGATCTCTGGAGTCCGGATACGCAGTATTTT. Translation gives CASSQDLWSPDTQYF.

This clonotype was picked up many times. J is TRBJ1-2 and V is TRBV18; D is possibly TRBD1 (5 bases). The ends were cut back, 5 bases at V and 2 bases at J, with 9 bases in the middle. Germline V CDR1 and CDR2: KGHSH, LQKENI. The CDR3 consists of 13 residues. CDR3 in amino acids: CASSATENYGYTF. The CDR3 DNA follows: TGTGCCAGCTCAGCGACAGAAAACTATGGCTACACCTTC.

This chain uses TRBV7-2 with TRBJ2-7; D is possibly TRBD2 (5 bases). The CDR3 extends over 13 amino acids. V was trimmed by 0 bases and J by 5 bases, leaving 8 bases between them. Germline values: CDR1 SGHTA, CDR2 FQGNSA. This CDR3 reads CASSLALANEQYF. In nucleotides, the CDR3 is TGTGCCAGCAGCTTAGCCTTAGCGAACGAGCAGTACTTC.

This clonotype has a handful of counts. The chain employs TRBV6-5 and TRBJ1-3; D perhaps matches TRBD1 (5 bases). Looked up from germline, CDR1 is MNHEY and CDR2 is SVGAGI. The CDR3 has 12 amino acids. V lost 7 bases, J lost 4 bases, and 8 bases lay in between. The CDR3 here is CASIGGGNTIYF. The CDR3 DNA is TGTGCCAGCATCGGGGGAGGAAACACCATATATTTT.

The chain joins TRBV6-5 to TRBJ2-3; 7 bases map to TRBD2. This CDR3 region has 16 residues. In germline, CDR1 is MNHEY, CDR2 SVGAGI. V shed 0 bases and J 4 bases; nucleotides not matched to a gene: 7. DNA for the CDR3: TGTGCCAGCAGTTACTCGTCGGGAGGTCGCGCAGATACGCAGTATTTT. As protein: CASSYSSGGRADTQYF.

This CDR3 reads CASTLFGANVLTF. CDR3 nucleotide sequence: TGTGCCAGCACCCTCTTTGGGGCCAACGTCCTGACTTTC. The rearrangement joins TRBV7-2 to TRBJ2-6, with no clear D. This CDR3 is built from 13 residues. Trimming took 7 bases from V and 3 from J, leaving 7 bases between them. Germline values: CDR1 SGHTA, CDR2 FQGNSA.

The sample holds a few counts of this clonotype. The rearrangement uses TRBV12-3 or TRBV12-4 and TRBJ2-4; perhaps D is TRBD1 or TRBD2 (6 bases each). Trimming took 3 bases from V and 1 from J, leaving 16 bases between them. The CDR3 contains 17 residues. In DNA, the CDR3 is TGTGCCAGCAGTTTCGAACGGGGGCATGGGGCCAAAAACATTCAGTACTTC. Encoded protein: CASSFERGHGAKNIQYF.

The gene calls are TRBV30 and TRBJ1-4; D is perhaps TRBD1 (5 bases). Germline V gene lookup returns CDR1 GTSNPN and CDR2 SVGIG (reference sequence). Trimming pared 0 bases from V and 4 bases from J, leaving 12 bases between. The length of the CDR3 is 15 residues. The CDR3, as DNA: TGTGCCTGGAGTGTATTGGGACTGTTTAATGAAAAACTGTTTTTT. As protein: CAWSVLGLFNEKLFF.